Below, one T cell receptor beta chain is given with its context. The data are from a study of CD8 T cells in ankylosing spondylitis. Making use of molecular barcodes, quantitative 5'-RACE generated TCR beta libraries. From the 5' RACE reads, TCRdb called clonotypes with MiXCR, one entry per CDR3 protein. This sample has about 200,000 distinct CDR3 sequences, with 10% to 15% found just once. Trimming took off 2 bases at V and 3 bases at J, with 16 bases between the two ends. Germline CDR1 SNHLY, CDR2 FYNNEI. This CDR3 contains 16 residues. The chain recombines TRBV2 with TRBJ1-2; D not certain. This clonotype was sampled from a male donor with ankylosing spondylitis or in good health (not recorded which). The sample was blood, either unsorted or a sorted T cell fraction (not recorded which). In DNA, the CDR3 is TGTGCCAGCAGTGAACCCGATTCACGACAATACTATGGCTACACCTTC. Amino acids: CASSEPDSRQYYGYTF.